The next 31 T cell receptor beta chains were all read from a single sample in a study of blood T cell repertoires in COVID-19. The table came from immunoSEQ multiplex PCR; TCRdb's copy has only in-frame clones and leaves some out. The sample lists about 200,000 clones; roughly four fifths were seen once. Sequencing used peripheral blood. The origin of the receptors is a woman aged 70-85 years with COVID-19, enrolled during active disease.

The CDR3 DNA sequence: TGCGCCAGCAGGGGGTCTAGCCACAATGAGCAGTTCTTC. It codes for CASRGSSHNEQFF. This chain links TRBV5-1 with TRBJ2-1, with D perhaps matching TRBD2 (5 bases). The germline gives CDR1 SGHRS, CDR2 YFSETQ. This CDR3 comprises 13 residues. V dropped 5 bases and J dropped 5 bases, with 11 bases sitting between them.

The V call is TRBV19, the J call TRBJ1-5, with 11 positions matching TRBD1. With 9 bases clipped from V and 9 bases from J, the junction kept 7 bases outside the gene matches. The CDR3 is 13 residues long. The germline V gene has CDR1 LNHDA and CDR2 SQIVND (reference sequence). The CDR3 DNA sequence: TGTGCCAGCCAAGGACAGGGGGCAACGCCCCAGCATTTT. Amino acid sequence: CASQGQGATPQHF.

This clone was recorded a few times. In DNA form, the CDR3 reads TGTGCCAGCAGTTTCCTAGGGGTCAGGGATGGCTACACCTTC. Encoded protein: CASSFLGVRDGYTF. The chain recombines TRBV7-9 with TRBJ1-2, with D tentatively TRBD1 (5 bases). V lost 6 bases, J lost 6 bases, and 17 bases lay in between. Germline V gene sequence: CDR1 SEHNR, CDR2 FQNEAQ (reference sequence). The CDR3 runs to 14 residues.

This chain joins TRBV7-8 and TRBJ2-2, with D possibly being TRBD2 (7 bases). Deletions cut 2 bases from V and 2 bases from J, with 9 bases between. From germline, CDR1 is SGHVS and CDR2 FQNEAQ. The CDR3 spans 15 residues. The DNA for the CDR3 is TGTGCCAGCAGCTTACGGGGGGCCAACACCGGGGAGCTGTTTTTT. Amino acid sequence: CASSLRGANTGELFF. Supplemented by reference TRBV7-8 and TRBJ2-2, the full variable domain reads GAGVSQSPRYKVAKRGQDVALRCDPISGHVSLFWYQQALGQGPEFLTYFQNEAQLDKSGLPSDRFFAERPEGSVSTLKIQRTQQEDSAVYLCASSLRGANTGELFFGEGSRLTVL.

The chain couples TRBV5-6 to TRBJ2-1; 11 bases are shared with TRBD2. Trimming cost V 4 bases and J 4 bases; bases outside gene matches: 13. The CDR3 has 18 residues. Looked up from germline, CDR1 is SGHDT and CDR2 is YYEEEE. The CDR3 DNA reads as TGTGCCAGCAGCCCCGCTGGGCTAGCGGGAGGTAGTTACAATGAGCAGTTCTTC. Protein: CASSPAGLAGGSYNEQFF. The variable domain in full, completed from reference TRBV5-6 and TRBJ2-1, reads DAGVTQSPTHLIKTRGQQVTLRCSPKSGHDTVSWYQQALGQGPQFIFQYYEEEERQRGNFPDRFSGHQFPNYSSELNVNALLLGDSALYLCASSPAGLAGGSYNEQFFGPGTRLTVL.

The chain joins TRBV19 to TRBJ2-1; perhaps TRBD1 as D (6 bases). This CDR3 contains 16 residues. Germline V gene lookup returns CDR1 LNHDA and CDR2 SQIVND (reference sequence). Trimming removed 3 bases at V and 8 bases at J, with 20 bases between. The CDR3 is CASSIGGGFLADEQFF. The CDR3, as DNA: TGTGCCAGTAGTATTGGTGGGGGCTTTCTAGCCGATGAGCAGTTCTTC.

The chain recombines TRBV10-3 with TRBJ2-1; 9 bases align to TRBD2. Germline V lookup: CDR1 ENHRY, CDR2 SYGVKD. CDR3 length equals 18 residues. The V and J ends lost 7 bases and 5 bases, in that order; junction bases with no gene match: 18. The CDR3 loop is CAIMRGGSGSLLHNEQFF. The CDR3 bases are TGTGCCATCATGCGGGGGGGTAGCGGGAGTCTATTGCACAATGAGCAGTTCTTC.

J is TRBJ2-1 and V is TRBV12-3 or TRBV12-4, with 7 bases that match TRBD2. The V segment lost 4 bases and the J segment 9 bases; nucleotides outside the gene matches: 3. This CDR3 comprises 12 residues. The CDR3 nucleotides read TGTGCCAGCAGTTCAACGGGGGGTGAGCAGTTCTTC. Translating gives CASSSTGGEQFF.

The chain is built from TRBV11-1 and TRBJ2-7; D perhaps matches TRBD1 (6 bases). Trimming removed 4 bases at V and 0 bases at J, with 10 bases between. The CDR3 is 14 amino acids. Germline V lookup: CDR1 SGHAT, CDR2 FQDESV (reference sequence). The CDR3 nucleotides read TGTGCCAGCAGCTACAGGGTGGGCTCCTACGAGCAGTACTTC. Its translation is CASSYRVGSYEQYF.

This clone was picked up one time. The rearrangement joins TRBV4-2 to TRBJ1-1, with 7 bases matching TRBD1. This CDR3 is built from 14 residues. V lost 1 base and J lost 6; bases outside the gene matches: 5. The V gene's germline CDR1 is LGHNA and CDR2 YNFKEQ. In DNA, the CDR3 is TGTGCCAGCAGCCAAGGGGACAGCCCATCTGAAGCTTTCTTT. Translation: CASSQGDSPSEAFF.

The gene calls are TRBV5-8 and TRBJ1-1; D not certain. The germline CDR1 and CDR2 sequences are SGHTS and YDEGEE. The length of the CDR3 is 15 residues. Trimming shortened V by 6 bases and J by 4 bases, and 19 bases separated the two germline ends. In DNA form, the CDR3 reads TGTGCCAGCAACGGTCTCATTCGCGGGAGCACTGAAGCTTTCTTT. Translated, it gives CASNGLIRGSTEAFF.

V is TRBV6-5 and J is TRBJ2-7; D may be TRBD1 (6 bases). Trimming shortened V by 7 bases and J by 7 bases, and 23 bases separated the two germline ends. The CDR3 has 15 amino acids. CDR1 and CDR2 (germline): MNHEY, SVGAGI. In DNA, the CDR3 is TGTGCCAGCACCCGAAGACTGACAGGTTTGGAGGAGCAGTACTTC. It translates to CASTRRLTGLEEQYF.

This rearrangement joins TRBV7-3 to TRBJ2-7; the match to TRBD2 covers 9 bases. There are 17 residues in the CDR3. Germline-derived CDR1 and CDR2 are SGHTA and FQGTGA. The trim removed 6 bases at V and 6 bases at J, leaving 18 bases unmatched. The CDR3 nucleotides are TGTGCCAGCAGTTTGTTAGGGGGACCGGGACTAGCAACCGAGCAGTACTTC. Encoded protein: CASSLLGGPGLATEQYF.

The chain employs TRBV6-6 and TRBJ2-3, with unresolved D. The CDR3 totals 13 residues. CDR1 and CDR2 (germline): MNHNY, SVGAGI (reference sequence). The V gene lost 8 bases and the J gene lost 6 bases, with 15 bases spanning the gap. Here the CDR3 reads CASVASFYDTQYF. In nucleotides, the CDR3 is TGTGCCAGCGTGGCTTCCTTTTATGATACGCAGTATTTT.

J is TRBJ2-3 and V is TRBV7-2; 7 bases map to TRBD2. Germline V CDR1 and CDR2: SGHTA, FQGNSA. The CDR3 extends over 16 amino acids. Trimming cost V 4 bases and J 0 bases; bases outside gene matches: 7. Here the CDR3 reads CASSSHLAASTDTQYF. DNA for the CDR3: TGTGCCAGCAGCTCCCATCTAGCGGCTAGCACAGATACGCAGTATTTT.

The chain links TRBV24-1 to TRBJ2-3, with 7 positions matching TRBD2. The germline V gene encodes CDR1 KGHDR and CDR2 SFDVKD. This CDR3 is 15 amino acids long. J gave up 4 bases and V 4 bases, and 7 bases lay outside the gene matches. In DNA form, the CDR3 reads TGTGCCACCAGTGACCAGGAGCGGGAACCAGATACGCAGTATTTT. Encoded protein: CATSDQEREPDTQYF.

The gene calls are TRBV4-1 and TRBJ1-1; D remains ambiguous. Trimming took 6 bases from V and 5 from J, leaving 13 bases between them. The CDR3 loop spans 13 amino acids. Germline CDR1 MGHRA, CDR2 YSYEKL. The CDR3 DNA is TGCGCCAGCAGGACAAGATTGTGGACTGAAGCTTTCTTT. Amino acids: CASRTRLWTEAFF.

V usage is TRBV28 and J usage is TRBJ1-5; 10 bases line up with TRBD1. The CDR3 runs 15 residues. V lost 11 bases and J lost 0; bases outside the gene matches: 7. Germline CDR1 and CDR2: MDHEN and SYDVKM. The CDR3 region is CASGQGGYSNQPQHF. Written as DNA, the CDR3 is TGTGCCTCCGGACAGGGGGGTTATAGCAATCAGCCCCAGCATTTT. Looking up the rest from reference TRBV28 and TRBJ1-5 gives the full variable domain: DVKVTQSSRYLVKRTGEKVFLECVQDMDHENMFWYRQDPGLGLRLIYFSYDVKMKEKGDIPEGYSVSREKKERFSLILESASTNQTSMYLCASGQGGYSNQPQHFGDGTRLSIL.

V is TRBV9 and J is TRBJ2-3, with 7 bases that match TRBD1. The CDR3 consists of 13 residues. The trim removed 4 bases at V and 4 bases at J, leaving 3 bases unmatched. Germline V CDR1 and CDR2: SGDLS, YYNGEE. CDR3 residues: CASSRGQPDTQYF. For the CDR3, the DNA is TGTGCCAGCAGCCGGGGACAGCCAGATACGCAGTATTTT.

This clone appeared once. The chain links TRBV7-8 to TRBJ2-7; tentative D call: TRBD2 (6 bases). The CDR3 sequence is 14 residues long. The germline CDR1 and CDR2 sequences are SGHVS and FQNEAQ. The V and J ends lost 3 bases and 6 bases respectively, with 15 bases between them. The CDR3 sequence: CASSLGGREREQYF. The CDR3, as DNA: TGTGCCAGCAGCTTGGGGGGTAGGGAACGCGAGCAGTACTTC.

This clone was observed a single time. This rearrangement joins TRBV20-1 to TRBJ1-1; D gene ambiguous. The CDR3 is made up of 11 amino acids. From germline, CDR1 is DFQATT and CDR2 SNEGSKA (reference sequence). The CDR3 region is CRLGAGGEAFF. The CDR3 bases are TGCAGGCTGGGAGCAGGTGGTGAGGCTTTCTTT.

The V and J genes are TRBV29-1 and TRBJ1-2, with TRBD1 matching over 8 bases. Germline trimming cut 5 bases from V and 5 bases from J; bases unmatched to any gene: 10. Germline CDR1 is SQVTM and CDR2 is ANQGSEA. CDR3 length: 14 amino acids. CDR3 sequence: CSVRTGSSRYGYTF. CDR3 in DNA: TGCAGCGTTCGGACAGGGAGTTCTAGGTATGGCTACACCTTC.

The V gene is TRBV4-2, the J gene TRBJ2-5, with D possibly being TRBD1 (6 bases). V shed 1 base and J shed 3 bases, with 6 bases lying between them. CDR3 length: 13 amino acids. Germline values: CDR1 LGHNA, CDR2 YNFKEQ. CDR3 sequence reads: CASSQGTEETQYF. The DNA for the CDR3 is TGTGCCAGCAGCCAAGGGACAGAAGAGACCCAGTACTTC.

The chain joins TRBV11-2 to TRBJ1-2; unclear D gene. The germline gives CDR1 SGHAT, CDR2 FQNNGV. V lost 6 bases to trimming and J lost 2 bases, with 4 bases between them. The length of the CDR3 is 11 residues. CDR3 loop: CASSLNYGYTF. The CDR3 region has the DNA TGTGCCAGCAGTCTAAACTATGGCTACACCTTC.

The chain combines TRBV7-3 with TRBJ2-2; D remains ambiguous. Germline V gene sequence: CDR1 SGHTA, CDR2 FQGTGA. Trimming took off 4 bases at V and 4 bases at J, with 10 bases between the two ends. This CDR3 is 14 amino acids long. CDR3 sequence: CASSYRSGTGELFF. Written as DNA, the CDR3 is TGTGCCAGCAGCTATCGCTCGGGCACCGGGGAGCTGTTTTTT.

This clone was picked up one time. The chain combines TRBV11-3 with TRBJ2-2; the match to TRBD1 covers 9 bases. The trim removed 5 bases at V and 4 bases at J, leaving 8 bases unmatched. Germline V gives CDR1 SGHNT, CDR2 YENEEA. This CDR3 is 16 amino acids long. CDR3 amino acids: CASSPGTGLITGELFF. The CDR3 coding sequence is TGTGCCAGCAGCCCCGGGACAGGGCTTATCACCGGGGAGCTGTTTTTT.

The rearrangement uses TRBV19 and TRBJ1-5, with 7 bases identical to TRBD1. This CDR3 spans 15 amino acids. Germline-derived CDR1 and CDR2 are LNHDA and SQIVND (reference sequence). The V segment lost 5 bases and the J segment 5 bases; nucleotides outside the gene matches: 9. DNA of the CDR3: TGTGCCAGTAGTGTAGGGGGCTCTTTCTATCAGCCCCAGCATTTT. It is translated as CASSVGGSFYQPQHF.

Regarding this clone: The conserved phenylalanine or tryptophan normally closing the CDR3 is absent here, so this likely arose from a read error. It is unclear where the CDR3 begins or ends on the DNA, so no DNA is shown, and the CDR3 is as TCRdb lists it. This chain uses TRBV7-7 with TRBJ2-7; no DNA check was done on the table's D call, TRBD1. Germline CDR1 is SSHAT and CDR2 is FNYEAQ (reference sequence). The CDR3 has 12 amino acids, counting both end residues. This CDR3 is CASSSWTGGTPI.

The chain employs TRBV5-4 and TRBJ2-5; 10 bases are a match to TRBD1. Losses at the gene ends were 0 bases for V and 7 bases for J; bases not matched to a gene: 6. Looked up from germline, CDR1 is SGHNT and CDR2 is YYREEE (reference sequence). There are 15 residues in the CDR3. In DNA, the CDR3 is TGTGCCAGCAGCTTGGAAGGGACAGGGGTACTGACCCAGTACTTC. It translates to CASSLEGTGVLTQYF.

A few counts support this clone. The genes are TRBV5-4 and TRBJ2-7, with D maybe TRBD1 (6 bases). The CDR3 extends over 14 amino acids. The germline V gene encodes CDR1 SGHNT and CDR2 YYREEE (reference sequence). The germline V and J ends were trimmed by 4 bases and 2 bases, with 13 bases remaining between them. The CDR3 nucleotides are TGTGCCAGCAGCCCGGCCAACAGGGCCTACGAGCAGTACTTC. Its protein is CASSPANRAYEQYF. The full variable domain, in which reference TRBV5-4 and TRBJ2-7 provide the parts outside the CDR3, is ETGVTQSPTHLIKTRGQQVTLRCSSQSGHNTVSWYQQALGQGPQFIFQYYREEENGRGNFPPRFSGLQFPNYSSELNVNALELDDSALYLCASSPANRAYEQYFGPGTRLTVT.

The CDR3 region has the DNA TGTGCCAGCAGTTTGTCCGTGACTAGCCCGAACCATGAGCAGTTCTTC. Translating it yields CASSLSVTSPNHEQFF. The J gene is TRBJ2-1, the V gene TRBV28, with 7 bases that match TRBD2. J was trimmed by 8 bases and V by 3 bases; bases with no gene match: 13. Germline V gene data show CDR1 as MDHEN and CDR2 as SYDVKM. This CDR3 is built from 16 residues.